Listed here is a single TCR beta chain. The antigen is unknown. PBMCs were isolated at a quantity of at least 7 million per sample. The V and J ends lost 6 bases and 2 bases, in that order; junction bases with no gene match: 14. Germline lookup yields CDR1 DFQATT and CDR2 SNEGSKA (reference sequence). The CDR3 is 16 residues long. The data belong to a study of blood T cells in healthy people across ages. Study-wide findings and caveats: With donor CMV status unknown, expanded clonotype changes were possibly confounded. Considered underestimates were the diversity estimates obtained from one million T cells.

It was with a sample-barcoded 5' primer and a J-beta primer mix that a second PCR of roughly 7 to 12 cycles was run. Researchers report that a template-switch adaptor with 12 random nucleotides tagged each cDNA molecule. One entry per CDR3 protein results from TCRdb running MiXCR on the 5' RACE reads. The repertoire includes some 1,800,000 distinct CDR3 sequences, around 40% of them detected once, and roughly 23% sits in the top ten. What was sequenced was blood. The sequence was obtained from a human donor in good health. The chain couples TRBV20-1 to TRBJ2-5; the match to TRBD1 covers 8 bases. The CDR3 reads CSAEAGQGWWQETQYF. The CDR3 DNA follows: TGCAGTGCAGAGGCCGGACAGGGTTGGTGGCAAGAGACCCAGTACTTC.